Listed below are T cell receptor beta chains from one sample, sequenced in a study of graft-versus-host responses after intestinal transplantation. Assay: immunoSEQ multiplex PCR; the TCRdb copy retains only in-frame clones and omits some. The sample has about 94,000 clones, around 90% seen once. Their antigen targets remain unknown. Sequences were derived from unstimulated CD8+ T cells sorted from spleen or lymph node cells, sampled before intestinal transplant. The source of these receptors is a human donor who received an intestinal transplant. Each CDR3 is given with its conserved first and last residue. D genes are given only for firm matches.

J,D,V,CDR3
TRBJ1-1,TRBD1,TRBV15,CATSRVPGQARNTEAFF
TRBJ1-5,TRBD1,TRBV15,CATRRGQGRQPQHF
TRBJ1-1,TRBD1,TRBV6-5,CASTPQGGEAFF
TRBJ1-2,TRBD1,TRBV25-1,CASSEWGQGGGYTF
TRBJ2-1,TRBD1,TRBV5-1,CASSYGTGSNEQFF
TRBJ1-2,TRBD1,TRBV19,CASTHGTGDGYTF
TRBJ2-3,.,TRBV7-9,CASIPPSGYTDTQYF
TRBJ1-1,.,TRBV4-1,CASSQGMRVRILNTEAFF
TRBJ2-7,TRBD1,TRBV5-1,CASSLGLGQGYEQYF
TRBJ2-1,.,TRBV30,CAWSVLGAPVSNNEQFF
TRBJ1-4,TRBD1,TRBV30,CAWSPRDSPYEKLFF
TRBJ1-1,.,TRBV28,CASSLLGGRTEAFF
TRBJ2-1,.,TRBV6-5,CASSKGGDEQFF
TRBJ2-7,TRBD1,TRBV2,CASRTGVSYEQYF
TRBJ2-1,.,TRBV4-1,CASSQSGYNEQFF
TRBJ2-7,TRBD1,TRBV4-3,CASSQERDSSYEQYF
TRBJ2-2,.,TRBV4-1,CASSHLDTNTGELFF
TRBJ1-4,.,TRBV30,CAGRDKSASTNEKLFF
TRBJ2-1,TRBD2,TRBV27,CASGLAGDNEQFF
TRBJ2-2,TRBD2,TRBV9,CASSPGGSGGRNTGELFF
TRBJ2-2,.,TRBV27,CASSLGLDTGELFF
TRBJ1-6,.,TRBV13,CASSFYRGSPLHF
TRBJ2-3,.,TRBV4-3,CASSPPGADTQYF
TRBJ2-7,.,TRBV19,CASSIFMAGWDEQYF
TRBJ1-2,TRBD1,TRBV7-9,CASSSLPDRGDYGYTF
TRBJ2-5,.,TRBV19,CASSAHSPGETQYF
TRBJ2-3,.,TRBV2,CASSELAGVTDTQYF
TRBJ2-3,TRBD1,TRBV28,CASSLYRGYTQYF
TRBJ2-7,.,TRBV7-9,CASSQTMAEQYF
TRBJ2-7,.,TRBV7-8,CASSKTGRGSYEQYF
TRBJ1-2,.,TRBV25-1,CASSTGNYGYTF
TRBJ2-7,TRBD1,TRBV19,CASSITAGGIHEQYF
TRBJ1-2,.,TRBV28,CASSLLEGAYSGYTF
TRBJ1-5,.,TRBV27,CASSPPYQPQHF
TRBJ1-2,.,TRBV9,CASSVATSYGYTF
TRBJ2-1,TRBD2,TRBV18,CASSEAGGLNEQFF
TRBJ1-4,TRBD1,TRBV5-6,CASSLRVRGRNEKLFF
TRBJ2-5,.,TRBV9,CASSLLGGAGETQYF
TRBJ2-7,.,TRBV10-3,CAISDQGLYEQYF
TRBJ1-1,.,TRBV5-1,CASGGAPENTEAFF
TRBJ2-7,.,TRBV7-9,CASSRDTYEQYF
TRBJ1-1,.,TRBV11-2,CASSLGSGTPNTEAFF
TRBJ2-3,.,TRBV4-2,CASSQRVFLTDTQYF
TRBJ2-5,.,TRBV4-3,CASSQVDSGDQETQYF
TRBJ2-2,TRBD2,TRBV29-1,CSVEGTSGFDTGELFF
TRBJ2-7,.,TRBV27,CASRVPGNLNEQYF
TRBJ1-2,.,TRBV19,CATIPGSYGYTF
TRBJ2-1,.,TRBV9,CASSVGLGDFYNEQFF
TRBJ1-3,TRBD1,TRBV30,CAWMSWDRSDGNTIYF
TRBJ2-7,.,TRBV6-1,CASRSEYEQYF
TRBJ1-4,TRBD1,TRBV4-1,CASSQEGTGNEKLFF
TRBJ1-2,TRBD1,TRBV5-6,CASSLWTGVGGYTF